These 5 T cell receptor beta chains share one sample of origin, sequenced in a study of regulatory T cells in long-lasting Graves disease. Library construction for TCR beta used iRepertoire HTBI primers and Arm-PCR of CDR3 regions. TCRdb analysed the multiplex PCR reads with MiXCR anew, one entry per CDR3 protein. This repertoire shows fewer than 550,000 distinct CDR3 sequences, roughly 17% found once; its top ten account for approximately 22%. Noted time point: newly diagnosed GD, antithyroid drugs for less than 3 months. Preparation of the TCR library used RNA extracted from PBMCs. These data are also associated with another study on T cells in Graves' hyperthyroidism and ophthalmopathy.

Sample: peripheral blood mononuclear cells (PBMCs), taken at new diagnosis, from a patient treated with antithyroid drugs. The origin of the receptors is a woman between 18 and 29 years old with Graves disease.

This clonotype was detected ten times or more. The gene calls are TRBV28 and TRBJ1-2; 12 bases line up with TRBD1. The CDR3 runs 14 residues. The germline V gene has CDR1 MDHEN and CDR2 SYDVKM. Trimming at V came to 5 bases and at J to 7 bases, leaving 5 bases not matched to a gene. In nucleotides, the CDR3 is TGTGCCAGCAGTGTACCGGGACAGGGGGCTGGCTACACCTTC. Its protein is CASSVPGQGAGYTF.

This clonotype has just a few counts. The chain combines TRBV19 with TRBJ2-1, with 9 bases aligning to TRBD2. The CDR3 spans 14 residues. Germline-derived CDR1 and CDR2 are LNHDA and SQIVND (reference sequence). The trim removed 4 bases at V and 8 bases at J, leaving 6 bases unmatched. This chain's CDR3 is CASSTWTSAYEQFF. In DNA form, the CDR3 reads TGTGCCAGTAGTACCTGGACTAGCGCTTATGAGCAGTTCTTC.

This clonotype was seen repeatedly, ten times or more. This chain uses TRBV28 with TRBJ2-7, with D perhaps assigned TRBD1 or TRBD2 (5 bases each). CDR3 length: 15 amino acids. Between the trimmed V and J ends, which lost 4 bases and 0 bases, there was a span of 13 bases. The germline V gene encodes CDR1 MDHEN and CDR2 SYDVKM. DNA of the CDR3: TGTGCCAGCAGTTCCCGGGACGTCGCCTCCTACGAGCAGTACTTC. The encoded protein is CASSSRDVASYEQYF.

J is TRBJ1-2 and V is TRBV4-1; D is ambiguous. CDR1 is MGHRA and CDR2 is YSYEKL in the germline V gene. The CDR3 contains 14 residues. V was cut by 0 bases and J by 2 bases, with 7 bases left in between. This CDR3 is CASSQDPLNYGYTF. The CDR3 DNA sequence: TGCGCCAGCAGCCAAGATCCCCTGAACTATGGCTACACCTTC.

CDR3 residues: CASSLQVQPQHF. CDR3 sequence (DNA): TGTGCCAGCAGTTTGCAGGTCCAGCCCCAGCATTTT. V is TRBV28 and J is TRBJ1-5; D is uncertain. The CDR3 runs to 12 residues. Trimming took 3 bases from V and 7 from J, leaving 7 bases between them. Germline CDR1 reads MDHEN; CDR2 reads SYDVKM. The whole variable domain, filled in from reference TRBV28 and TRBJ1-5, reads DVKVTQSSRYLVKRTGEKVFLECVQDMDHENMFWYRQDPGLGLRLIYFSYDVKMKEKGDIPEGYSVSREKKERFSLILESASTNQTSMYLCASSLQVQPQHFGDGTRLSIL.